Listed below are T cell receptor beta chains from one sample, sequenced in a study of OX40 agonist ivuxolimab in advanced cancers. The repertoire was sequenced with immunoSEQ multiplex PCR; TCRdb's copy has only in-frame clones and lacks some. Of approximately 71,000 clones listed, roughly 93% are singletons. The material sequenced was CD4+ or CD8+ T cells sorted from blood, taken in a trial of the OX40 agonist ivuxolimab. The receptors stem from an adult with an advanced solid tumor such as melanoma, head and neck, liver or kidney cancer. CDR3s include the opening cysteine and the closing phenylalanine or tryptophan. The D gene is left open where the match is weak. Clone size, where shown, is once, few, many, or a class for clones that have expanded.

CDR3: CASSSGPGEQYF; V: TRBV7-9; J: TRBJ2-7; D: .; size: .
CDR3: CASSPPSGTGATNEKLFF; V: TRBV18; J: TRBJ1-4; D: TRBD1; size: .
CDR3: CASSSPGQGENRQYF; V: TRBV9; J: TRBJ2-5; D: TRBD1; size: .
CDR3: CASSQTGTEWGYTF; V: TRBV4-1; J: TRBJ1-2; D: .; size: .
CDR3: CASSVEGRGPYNEQFF; V: TRBV9; J: TRBJ2-1; D: .; size: .
CDR3: CASSPTGNEKLFF; V: TRBV5-1; J: TRBJ1-4; D: TRBD1; size: .
CDR3: CASSAPGGPDEQYF; V: TRBV2; J: TRBJ2-7; D: TRBD1; size: .
CDR3: CASMSRDTILYGYTF; V: TRBV27; J: TRBJ1-2; D: .; size: .
CDR3: CASSPARRGFSYEQYF; V: TRBV6-6; J: TRBJ2-7; D: .; size: .
CDR3: CAVGYISYEQYF; V: TRBV28; J: TRBJ2-7; D: .; size: .
CDR3: CASSLAWATGEAFF; V: TRBV5-8; J: TRBJ1-1; D: .; size: once
CDR3: CASSQAGGPGVETQYF; V: TRBV4-1; J: TRBJ2-5; D: .; size: .
CDR3: CSARDGYEQYF; V: TRBV20-1; J: TRBJ2-7; D: .; size: once
CDR3: CASSSHSNTGELFF; V: TRBV7-3; J: TRBJ2-2; D: .; size: .
CDR3: CASSDRQVSYEQYF; V: TRBV5-4; J: TRBJ2-7; D: .; size: .
CDR3: CASSPGTGDEPQHF; V: TRBV7-6; J: TRBJ1-5; D: TRBD1; size: .
CDR3: CASSLGTALVWAPLHF; V: TRBV7-2; J: TRBJ1-6; D: .; size: medium-sized
CDR3: CASSNTIYNEQFF; V: TRBV19; J: TRBJ2-1; D: .; size: .
CDR3: CASSVAVGTSTYEQYF; V: TRBV9; J: TRBJ2-7; D: .; size: .
CDR3: CASSAPNRDTGELFF; V: TRBV9; J: TRBJ2-2; D: .; size: .
CDR3: CASSGTDRITGELFF; V: TRBV5-4; J: TRBJ2-2; D: TRBD1; size: .
CDR3: CASREASTDTQYF; V: TRBV10-1; J: TRBJ2-3; D: TRBD2; size: .
CDR3: CASSGGNYGYTF; V: TRBV7-9; J: TRBJ1-2; D: .; size: .
CDR3: CASSPPLWNEQFF; V: TRBV9; J: TRBJ2-1; D: .; size: .
CDR3: CASSSGGRTAYEQYF; V: TRBV7-2; J: TRBJ2-7; D: .; size: .
CDR3: CASSQGPGDRVPNYGYTF; V: TRBV4-3; J: TRBJ1-2; D: TRBD1; size: .
CDR3: CATSEGAQPEQYF; V: TRBV15; J: TRBJ2-7; D: TRBD1; size: .
CDR3: CASSQDGGGPYEQYF; V: TRBV4-3; J: TRBJ2-7; D: .; size: .
CDR3: CASSYDRVTTYEQYF; V: TRBV6-5; J: TRBJ2-7; D: TRBD1; size: .
CDR3: CASSIAGALYEQYF; V: TRBV19; J: TRBJ2-7; D: TRBD2; size: once
CDR3: CASSLGSTGYNSPLHF; V: TRBV7-9; J: TRBJ1-6; D: .; size: .
CDR3: CASSERRGWNTEAFF; V: TRBV6-1; J: TRBJ1-1; D: .; size: .
CDR3: CASSQEGLAGDPEQFF; V: TRBV4-1; J: TRBJ2-1; D: TRBD2; size: .
CDR3: CASSMDSGKGYEQYF; V: TRBV19; J: TRBJ2-7; D: .; size: .
CDR3: CASSEGASSYNEQFF; V: TRBV11-3; J: TRBJ2-1; D: TRBD1; size: .
CDR3: CASSLGGANTEAFF; V: TRBV5-4; J: TRBJ1-1; D: .; size: .
CDR3: CASSYRRSGDTEAFF; V: TRBV6-5; J: TRBJ1-1; D: .; size: once
CDR3: CASSYPRQGASYGYTF; V: TRBV6-6; J: TRBJ1-2; D: TRBD1; size: .
CDR3: CASNSGTLTYEQYF; V: TRBV5-1; J: TRBJ2-7; D: .; size: .
CDR3: CASSTGPSYEQYF; V: TRBV19; J: TRBJ2-7; D: .; size: .
CDR3: CASSAPGTQYF; V: TRBV7-2; J: TRBJ2-3; D: .; size: .
CDR3: CASSTSVQPQHF; V: TRBV19; J: TRBJ1-5; D: .; size: .
CDR3: CAWTGTGGREETQYF; V: TRBV30; J: TRBJ2-5; D: TRBD1; size: once
CDR3: CASSTQWGSKTHEQYF; V: TRBV19; J: TRBJ2-7; D: .; size: .
CDR3: CASSLDGPGTGELFF; V: TRBV28; J: TRBJ2-2; D: .; size: .
CDR3: CASSQYTGTGEQYF; V: TRBV4-3; J: TRBJ2-7; D: .; size: few
CDR3: CAVGVNTEAFF; V: TRBV27; J: TRBJ1-1; D: .; size: .
CDR3: CASTAQGTYEQYF; V: TRBV6-5; J: TRBJ2-7; D: .; size: .
CDR3: CASSQEMAGGSYEQYF; V: TRBV4-3; J: TRBJ2-7; D: TRBD2; size: .
CDR3: CASSYSTGGRYNEQFF; V: TRBV6-5; J: TRBJ2-1; D: TRBD2; size: .
CDR3: CASSVVWLGETQYF; V: TRBV9; J: TRBJ2-5; D: .; size: .
CDR3: CASNTGTGAYNEQFF; V: TRBV27; J: TRBJ2-1; D: TRBD1; size: .
CDR3: CASSSEGQGVFNEQYF; V: TRBV18; J: TRBJ2-7; D: TRBD1; size: .
CDR3: CASSLIGRTPAEKLFF; V: TRBV7-9; J: TRBJ1-4; D: .; size: .
CDR3: CATQADRVTEAFF; V: TRBV28; J: TRBJ1-1; D: TRBD1; size: .